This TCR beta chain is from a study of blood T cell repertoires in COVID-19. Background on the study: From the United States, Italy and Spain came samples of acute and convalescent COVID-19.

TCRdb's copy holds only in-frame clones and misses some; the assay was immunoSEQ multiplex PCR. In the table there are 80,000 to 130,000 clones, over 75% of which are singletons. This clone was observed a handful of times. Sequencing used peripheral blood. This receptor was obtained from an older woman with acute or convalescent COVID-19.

The CDR3 DNA follows: TGTGCCAGCAGTACTACCGGGACAGGGGTTTTCTACGGAAACACCATATATTTT. It translates to CASSTTGTGVFYGNTIYF. This chain joins TRBV2 and TRBJ1-3, with 10 positions matching TRBD1. The CDR3 runs to 18 residues. J lost 4 bases, V lost 5 bases, and 14 bases had no gene match. Looked up from germline, CDR1 is SNHLY and CDR2 is FYNNEI.